A single sample is the source of the 19 T cell receptor beta chains below, sequenced in a study of T cells in Graves' hyperthyroidism and ophthalmopathy. There were TCR beta CDR3 regions amplified from RNA transcripts. The study used the HTBI primer set for a first-round RT-PCR of the TCR CDR3. Via MiXCR, TCRdb re-called the multiplex PCR reads, giving one row per CDR3 protein. The sample records almost 600,000 distinct CDR3 sequences, approximately 15% being singletons. The sequenced material came from blood. The receptor set was obtained from a woman in her 30s with Graves' hyperthyroidism that later progressed to Graves' ophthalmopathy.

Note on this clonotype: This may come from a read error, since a much larger clone is one base off. This sequence joins TRBV15 and TRBJ1-4; D may be TRBD1 (5 bases). The CDR3 has 15 amino acids. Trimming cost V 0 bases and J 7 bases, with 12 bases left between them. In germline, CDR1 is LNHNV, CDR2 YYDKDF (reference sequence). CDR3 sequence (DNA): TGTGCCACCAGCAGAGACAGGGAGGAAGTTGAAAAACTGTTTTTT. Its translation: CATSRDREEVEKLFF. The full variable domain, rest sourced from reference TRBV15 and TRBJ1-4, is DAMVIQNPRYQVTQFGKPVTLSCSQTLNHNVMYWYQQKSSQAPKLLFHYYDKDFNNEADTPDNFQSRRPNTSFCFLDIRSPGLGDTAMYLCATSRDREEVEKLFFGSGTQLSVL.

With regard to this clonotype: This clone may be a read error of a much larger clone one base away. The chain joins TRBV12-3 or TRBV12-4 to TRBJ2-7; D is tentatively TRBD1 or TRBD2 (5 bases each). The J call is uncertain, as TRBJ2-1 better fits the DNA end. CDR3 size: 17 residues. This chain's CDR3 is CASRVGTAAGPSYEQFF. The DNA of the CDR3 is TGTGCCAGCAGGGTAGGGACCGCCGCAGGTCCCTCCTACGAGCAGTTCTTC.

This clonotype has at least ten counts. V and J are TRBV6-1 and TRBJ2-7; possibly TRBD1 or TRBD2 for D (5 bases each). CDR1 MNHNS and CDR2 SASEGT come from the germline V gene. The CDR3 runs to 17 residues. The V end was cut by 6 bases, the J end by 2 bases, with 23 bases between. CDR3 in amino acids: CASRTSRRDLWTYEQYF. CDR3 bases: TGTGCCAGCAGGACGTCCCGCCGGGACCTTTGGACCTACGAGCAGTACTTC.

This clonotype occurred a few times. The chain links TRBV27 to TRBJ1-3, with 7 bases identical to TRBD1. Germline V lookup: CDR1 MNHEY, CDR2 SMNVEV (reference sequence). Unmatched junction bases numbered 14, after V lost 5 bases and J lost 1 base. The CDR3 is 18 amino acids. The CDR3 bases are TGTGCCAGCAGTAGTTTGGGAGACAGGGCGTTATCTGGAAACACCATATATTTT. Translation gives CASSSLGDRALSGNTIYF.

This clonotype was counted at least ten times. The rearrangement links TRBV24-1 to TRBJ1-2; 7 nucleotides agree with TRBD1. Losses at the gene ends were 3 bases for V and 4 bases for J; bases not matched to a gene: 1. The CDR3 totals 13 residues. Germline V gives CDR1 KGHDR, CDR2 SFDVKD. CDR3: CATSDQGGYGYTF. CDR3 sequence (DNA): TGTGCCACCAGTGATCAGGGGGGCTATGGCTACACCTTC.

The CDR3 DNA sequence: TGCAGTGCTACAGGGACTAGCGGCTACGAGCAGTACTTC. It specifies CSATGTSGYEQYF. The chain links TRBV20-1 to TRBJ2-7; 11 bases fit TRBD2. CDR3 size: 13 residues. With 4 bases clipped from V and 3 bases from J, the junction kept 2 bases outside the gene matches. Looked up from germline, CDR1 is DFQATT and CDR2 is SNEGSKA (reference sequence).

This clonotype appeared many times. V gene TRBV19 combines with J gene TRBJ1-2; D gene ambiguous. Germline V gene lookup returns CDR1 LNHDA and CDR2 SQIVND (reference sequence). Trimming stripped 1 base from V and 3 bases from J, with 3 bases between. The CDR3 length is 12 residues. CDR3 region: CASSIADYGYTF. The CDR3 DNA follows: TGTGCCAGTAGTATAGCAGACTATGGCTACACCTTC.

Notes on this clonotype: Being one base from a much bigger clone, this may be a read error. The chain is built from TRBV27 and TRBJ1-5; 7 nucleotides agree with TRBD1. The CDR3 is 16 residues long. Germline V gene sequence: CDR1 MNHEY, CDR2 SMNVEV (reference sequence). The CDR3 DNA reads as TGTGTCAGCAGTTTTGGGGGACAGTATAGCAATCAGCCCCAGCATTTT. It specifies CVSSFGGQYSNQPQHF.

At least ten counts were recorded for this clonotype. The chain links TRBV29-1 to TRBJ2-5; a weak D match, TRBD2 (6 bases). CDR3 length: 12 residues. Trimming removed 3 bases from V and 4 bases from J, with 9 bases in between. The V gene's germline CDR1 is SQVTM and CDR2 ANQGSEA. The CDR3 loop is CSVDSEGETQYF. In nucleotides, the CDR3 is TGCAGCGTTGACTCGGAGGGAGAGACCCAGTACTTC.

This clonotype was recorded at least ten times. The chain carries TRBV28 and TRBJ1-5; D unclear. Trimming removed 3 bases from V and 1 base from J, with 13 bases in between. The CDR3 has 16 residues. Germline V gene data show CDR1 as MDHEN and CDR2 as SYDVKM. Written as DNA, the CDR3 is TGTGCCAGCAGTTTGGGAGGGTTCAAGAGCAATCAGCCCCAGCATTTT. The encoded protein is CASSLGGFKSNQPQHF. The full variable domain, completed using reference TRBV28 and TRBJ1-5, is DVKVTQSSRYLVKRTGEKVFLECVQDMDHENMFWYRQDPGLGLRLIYFSYDVKMKEKGDIPEGYSVSREKKERFSLILESASTNQTSMYLCASSLGGFKSNQPQHFGDGTRLSIL.

This clonotype has a count of ten or more. This chain links TRBV11-3 with TRBJ2-3; TRBD1 aligns across 7 bases. V shed 3 bases and J 3 bases; nucleotides not matched to a gene: 9. This CDR3 is 16 amino acids long. Germline values: CDR1 SGHNT, CDR2 YENEEA. This CDR3 reads CASSFDRTGGTDTQYF. CDR3 nucleotide sequence: TGTGCCAGCAGCTTCGATCGGACAGGCGGGACAGATACGCAGTATTTT. The full variable domain, its missing parts supplied by reference TRBV11-3 and TRBJ2-3, is EAGVVQSPRYKIIEKKQPVAFWCNPISGHNTLYWYLQNLGQGPELLIRYENEEAVDDSQLPKDRFSAERLKGVDSTLKIQPAELGDSAVYLCASSFDRTGGTDTQYFGPGTRLTVL.

This clonotype was seen ten or more times. The CDR3 bases are TGTGCCAGCAGCCACGCGGACAGGACTAACTATGGCTACACCTTC. Its protein is CASSHADRTNYGYTF. The chain joins TRBV3-1 to TRBJ1-2; 7 positions match TRBD1. V was pared by 3 bases and J by 0 bases, with 4 bases of the junction left unmatched. Per germline, CDR1 LGHDT and CDR2 YNNKEL (reference sequence). This CDR3 has 15 residues.

The genes are TRBV12-3 or TRBV12-4 and TRBJ2-1; tentatively, D is TRBD1 (8 bases). The CDR3 has 16 amino acids. With 6 bases removed from V and 8 bases from J, the gap between germline ends came to 23 bases. Here the CDR3 reads CASSLPNRGGLDEQFF. CDR3 sequence (DNA): TGTGCCAGCAGCCTCCCGAACAGGGGGGGTCTGGATGAGCAGTTCTTC.

V gene TRBV20-1 combines with J gene TRBJ2-3; 7 bases are shared with TRBD2. The germline gives CDR1 DFQATT, CDR2 SNEGSKA (reference sequence). The CDR3 runs to 14 residues. J was trimmed by 2 bases and V by 2 bases; bases with no gene match: 4. CDR3 sequence: CSARLAVDTDTQYF. Here the CDR3 DNA reads TGCAGTGCTAGACTAGCGGTTGACACAGATACGCAGTATTTT.

This clonotype showed up many times. J is TRBJ2-7 and V is TRBV27; D unclear. Germline V lookup: CDR1 MNHEY, CDR2 SMNVEV (reference sequence). V was pared by 6 bases and J by 3 bases, with 6 bases between. CDR3 length: 11 residues. CDR3 region: CASRSDYEQYF. CDR3 nucleotide sequence: TGTGCCAGCAGGTCAGACTACGAGCAGTACTTC.

Many counts were recorded for this clonotype. This chain connects TRBV29-1 to TRBJ2-5, with 9 positions matching TRBD2. With V trimmed by 5 bases and J by 4 bases, 11 bases remained unmatched. There are 15 residues in the CDR3. From germline, CDR1 is SQVTM and CDR2 ANQGSEA. CDR3 sequence reads: CSVSSASGRSETQYF. CDR3 in DNA: TGCAGCGTTAGCTCGGCCAGCGGGAGGTCAGAGACCCAGTACTTC. Based on the CDR3 plus reference TRBV29-1 and TRBJ2-5, the full variable domain is SAVISQKPSRDICQRGTSLTIQCQVDSQVTMMFWYRQQPGQSLTLIATANQGSEATYESGFVIDKFPISRPNLTFSTLTVSNMSPEDSSIYLCSVSSASGRSETQYFGPGTRLLVL.

V gene TRBV6-2 or TRBV6-3 combines with J gene TRBJ2-7, with 9 bases that match TRBD2. With V trimmed by 6 bases and J by 9 bases, 15 bases remained unmatched. Germline lookup yields CDR1 MNHEY and CDR2 SVGEGT. The length of the CDR3 is 15 residues. As DNA, the CDR3 is TGTGCCAGCAGCGGGGGTGGGAGCGGGAGGCTCCTGCAGTACTTC. Translating it yields CASSGGGSGRLLQYF.

This clonotype was seen ten or more times. The rearrangement uses TRBV2 and TRBJ2-1, with TRBD1 identical over 7 bases. The CDR3 consists of 16 residues. The germline V gene encodes CDR1 SNHLY and CDR2 FYNNEI. V lost 8 bases and J lost 5; bases outside the gene matches: 15. For the CDR3, the DNA is TGTGCCAGCGAATTTATAACCCGGGACAGTGACAATGAGCAGTTCTTC. Amino acid sequence: CASEFITRDSDNEQFF.

This clonotype has at least ten counts. The gene calls are TRBV12-3 or TRBV12-4 and TRBJ1-5; the match to TRBD1 covers 7 bases. The ends lost 0 bases at V and 0 bases at J; junction bases unmatched: 5. This CDR3 comprises 17 residues. In nucleotides, the CDR3 is TGTGCCAGCAGTTTAGCGGGACAGCCTCTTAGCAATCAGCCCCAGCATTTT. It yields the protein CASSLAGQPLSNQPQHF.